One sample yielded the 24 T cell receptor beta chains listed below, sequenced in a study of control samples from healthy donors and cancer patients. Profiling relied on immunoSEQ multiplex PCR, and the TCRdb table lists in-frame clones only, not all of them. The sample lists approximately 63,000 clones, almost 85% occurring once. The sequencing input was blood. These receptors were collected from a man in his forties in good health.

The chain's CDR3 is CASSLGTNSHQPQHF. The CDR3 region has the DNA TGCGCCAGCAGCCTCGGGACTAATTCCCATCAGCCCCAGCATTTT. V is TRBV5-1 and J is TRBJ1-5; D may be TRBD1 (5 bases). Germline V gene sequence: CDR1 SGHRS, CDR2 YFSETQ. This CDR3 comprises 15 residues. V lost 4 bases, J lost 5 bases, and 16 bases lay in between. The full variable domain, its missing parts supplied by reference TRBV5-1 and TRBJ1-5, is KAGVTQTPRYLIKTRGQQVTLSCSPISGHRSVSWYQQTPGQGLQFLFEYFSETQRNKGNFPGRFSGRQFSNSRSEMNVSTLELGDSALYLCASSLGTNSHQPQHFGDGTRLSIL.

This clone came up a few times. The genes are TRBV7-3 and TRBJ2-5; no clear D gene. This CDR3 spans 13 amino acids. The V end lost 5 bases, the J end lost 5 bases, and 12 bases lay between the germline ends. The germline V gene has CDR1 SGHTA and CDR2 FQGTGA. CDR3 DNA sequence: TGTGCCAGCAGCCCGTCGGACCGGGAGACCCAGTACTTC. Protein: CASSPSDRETQYF.

In DNA form, the CDR3 reads TGTGCCAGTAGTTTCGGACAGCGCTCCTACAATGAGCAGTTCTTC. It codes for CASSFGQRSYNEQFF. The rearrangement joins TRBV19 to TRBJ2-1, with a tentative D call TRBD1 (6 bases). The CDR3 is 15 amino acids. The germline V gene encodes CDR1 LNHDA and CDR2 SQIVND (reference sequence). The V end was cut by 5 bases, the J end by 0 bases, with 11 bases between.

The chain couples TRBV18 to TRBJ1-1, with 11 bases that match TRBD1. Per germline, CDR1 KGHSH and CDR2 LQKENI. V lost 3 bases, J lost 6 bases, and 0 bases stayed unmatched. The CDR3 is 13 residues long. The CDR3 sequence: CASSPGQGAEAFF. In DNA, the CDR3 is TGTGCCAGCTCACCGGGACAGGGGGCTGAAGCTTTCTTT. The complete variable domain, with remaining parts taken from reference TRBV18 and TRBJ1-1, reads NAGVMQNPRHLVRRRGQEARLRCSPMKGHSHVYWYRQLPEEGLKFMVYLQKENIIDESGMPKERFSAEFPKEGPSILRIQQVVRGDSAAYFCASSPGQGAEAFFGQGTRLTVV.

The CDR3 coding sequence is TGTGCCAGCAGTTTATTACCAGGGGAGGGTCAGCCCCAGCATTTT. Amino acid sequence: CASSLLPGEGQPQHF. The rearrangement uses TRBV27 and TRBJ1-5; tentatively, D is TRBD1 (6 bases). The germline gives CDR1 MNHEY, CDR2 SMNVEV (reference sequence). Trimming stripped 1 base from V and 6 bases from J, with 13 bases between. The CDR3 consists of 15 residues.

The rearrangement joins TRBV28 to TRBJ1-2, with TRBD1 identical over 7 bases. Germline assignment: CDR1 MDHEN and CDR2 SYDVKM. The junction had 7 bases not matched to a gene; V was cut back by 0 bases and J by 6 bases. The CDR3 contains 15 residues. CDR3 sequence (DNA): TGTGCCAGCAGTTTATGGGGGGCAGGGGGGAATGGCTACACCTTC. This encodes CASSLWGAGGNGYTF.

In regard to this clone: The same CDR3 also results from other DNA sequences found in this sample. The rearrangement uses TRBV6-5 and TRBJ2-7, with D perhaps TRBD1 (6 bases). This CDR3 is 14 amino acids long. With 0 bases removed from V and 3 bases from J, the gap between germline ends came to 9 bases. The germline gives CDR1 MNHEY, CDR2 SVGAGI. CDR3 sequence: CASSYSTRGYEQYF. The CDR3 DNA is TGTGCCAGCAGTTACTCGACCAGGGGCTACGAGCAGTACTTC.

V gene TRBV3-1 (or the pseudogene TRBV3-2) combines with J gene TRBJ2-1; D unresolved. CDR1 is LGHDT, CDR2 YNNKEL, per germline (reference sequence). With 1 base removed from V and 14 bases from J, the gap between germline ends came to 18 bases. This CDR3 has 14 residues. CDR3 region: CASSQALGSRNEFF. DNA for the CDR3: TGTGCCAGCAGCCAAGCGTTGGGTTCTAGAAACGAGTTCTTC.

This clone was observed a single time. The same CDR3 arises from other DNA sequences in this sample as well. CDR3 protein: CASSLGLYGYTF. DNA for the CDR3: TGTGCCAGCAGCTTGGGGCTGTATGGCTACACCTTC. This chain uses TRBV5-6 with TRBJ1-2; D gene unclear. Germline assignment: CDR1 SGHDT and CDR2 YYEEEE. CDR3 size: 12 residues. Trimming removed 0 bases at V and 5 bases at J, with 5 bases between. The variable domain in full, completed from reference TRBV5-6 and TRBJ1-2, reads DAGVTQSPTHLIKTRGQQVTLRCSPKSGHDTVSWYQQALGQGPQFIFQYYEEEERQRGNFPDRFSGHQFPNYSSELNVNALLLGDSALYLCASSLGLYGYTFGSGTRLTVV.

This rearrangement joins TRBV6-4 to TRBJ2-3; no definite D call. Germline lookup yields CDR1 MRHNA and CDR2 SNTAGT. Trimming pared 3 bases from V and 3 bases from J, leaving 7 bases between. The CDR3 runs 13 residues. For the CDR3, the DNA is TGTGCCAGCAGTGAGGGGTGGACAGATACGCAGTATTTT. Translated: CASSEGWTDTQYF.

The CDR3 sequence: CASSWGETQYF. The CDR3 coding sequence is TGTGCCAGCAGCTGGGGGGAGACCCAGTACTTC. The V gene is TRBV5-6, the J gene TRBJ2-5; D assignment may be TRBD1 or TRBD2 (5 bases each). Trimming shortened V by 3 bases and J by 5 bases, and 5 bases separated the two germline ends. Germline CDR1 and CDR2: SGHDT and YYEEEE. The CDR3 extends over 11 amino acids.

This clone was counted between two and nine times. The chain has TRBV27 and TRBJ2-7, with D possibly matching TRBD1 (7 bases). Germline V lookup: CDR1 MNHEY, CDR2 SMNVEV (reference sequence). CDR3 length: 17 amino acids. Trimming removed 9 bases from V and 2 bases from J, with 26 bases in between. The CDR3 region is CASQTDRVATGAYEQYF. The DNA of the CDR3 is TGTGCCAGTCAGACCGACAGGGTAGCGACGGGGGCCTACGAGCAGTACTTC.

The chain combines TRBV5-5 with TRBJ2-3, with TRBD1 matching over 10 bases. This CDR3 contains 16 residues. The germline V gene encodes CDR1 SGHKS and CDR2 YYEKEE (reference sequence). V dropped 2 bases and J dropped 5; count of bases not matched to a gene: 8. The CDR3 region has the DNA TGTGCCAGCAGCTTCCGACAGGGGGCCGGGCAAGATACGCAGTATTTT. Its translation: CASSFRQGAGQDTQYF.

This clone came up once. This rearrangement joins TRBV5-4 to TRBJ1-2; D is uncertain. This CDR3 region has 12 residues. The germline CDR1 and CDR2 sequences are SGHNT and YYREEE (reference sequence). V was cut by 0 bases and J by 5 bases, with 5 bases left in between. The CDR3 protein is CASSLDRYGYTF. For the CDR3, the DNA is TGTGCCAGCAGCTTGGACAGATATGGCTACACCTTC.

This chain joins TRBV4-3 and TRBJ1-2; TRBD1 agrees at 10 bases. Germline CDR1 LGHNA, CDR2 YSLEER. CDR3 length equals 15 residues. Unmatched junction bases numbered 7, after V lost 2 bases and J lost 7 bases. The CDR3 protein is CASSQSRQGAGGYTF. The CDR3 DNA reads TGCGCCAGCAGCCAATCACGACAGGGGGCCGGTGGCTACACCTTC.

The gene calls are TRBV30 and TRBJ1-5; the match to TRBD1 covers 7 bases. The CDR3 spans 15 residues. The germline V gene has CDR1 GTSNPN and CDR2 SVGIG (reference sequence). V shed 0 bases and J 5 bases; nucleotides not matched to a gene: 7. Written as DNA, the CDR3 is TGTGCCTGGAGTGTGACAGGGCAGGGCCATCAGCCCCAGCATTTT. Protein product: CAWSVTGQGHQPQHF.

For the CDR3, the DNA is TGTGCCACCTTCCCCATGAACACTGAAGCTTTCTTT. Its translation is CATFPMNTEAFF. This chain uses TRBV24-1 with TRBJ1-1; D ambiguous. V lost 9 bases and J lost 0, with 7 bases in between. The CDR3 covers 12 residues. The germline V gene has CDR1 KGHDR and CDR2 SFDVKD.

The V call is TRBV6-2 or TRBV6-3, the J call TRBJ2-3, with 13 nucleotides matching TRBD2. CDR1 and CDR2 (germline): MNHEY, SVGEGT. V lost 2 bases to trimming and J lost 15 bases; unmatched junction nucleotides: 17. CDR3 length: 17 amino acids. The DNA for the CDR3 is TGTGCCAGCAGTTACCCAGGACTAGCGGGAGCCCCTCTTAGGGAATATTTT. Amino acids: CASSYPGLAGAPLREYF.

The chain carries TRBV7-2 and TRBJ2-5, with D perhaps matching TRBD1 (5 bases). The CDR3 consists of 13 residues. V was trimmed by 8 bases and J by 5 bases, leaving 15 bases between them. Germline-derived CDR1 and CDR2 are SGHTA and FQGNSA. The CDR3 protein is CASPLRVRETQYF. CDR3 nucleotides: TGTGCCAGCCCTCTCAGGGTAAGGGAGACCCAGTACTTC.

The V gene is TRBV5-4, the J gene TRBJ1-6; maybe TRBD1 (6 bases). CDR1 is SGHNT, CDR2 YYREEE, per germline (reference sequence). CDR3 size: 15 residues. V dropped 4 bases and J dropped 6 bases, with 14 bases sitting between them. CDR3 bases: TGTGCCAGCAGCCCCCGGGACAATCCTAATTCACCCCTCCACTTT. Residues: CASSPRDNPNSPLHF.

The chain combines TRBV11-2 with TRBJ2-2; D might be TRBD2 (6 bases). Trimming pared 8 bases from V and 2 bases from J, leaving 18 bases between. This CDR3 is built from 16 residues. Germline V gene data show CDR1 as SGHAT and CDR2 as FQNNGV. CDR3 coding DNA: TGTGCCAGCTCTCTCAACCGGGGGTCAAACACCGGGGAGCTGTTTTTT. It is translated as CASSLNRGSNTGELFF.

The chain links TRBV5-6 to TRBJ1-1; D gene unclear. Germline V gives CDR1 SGHDT, CDR2 YYEEEE. The CDR3 totals 15 residues. Trimming shortened V by 1 base and J by 1 base, and 11 bases separated the two germline ends. This CDR3 is CASSLFAEGNTEAFF. Written as DNA, the CDR3 is TGTGCCAGCAGCTTGTTTGCGGAGGGGAACACTGAAGCTTTCTTT.

CDR3 loop: CASSRQTGGYGYTF. CDR3 DNA: TGTGCCAGCAGTCGTCAGACAGGGGGCTATGGCTACACCTTC. The J gene is TRBJ1-2, the V gene TRBV14; 9 nucleotides match TRBD1. With V trimmed by 6 bases and J by 4 bases, 6 bases remained unmatched. Germline CDR1 is SGHDN and CDR2 is FVKESK. CDR3 size: 14 residues.

This chain joins TRBV9 and TRBJ2-5; weak D call: TRBD1 (6 bases). CDR1 SGDLS and CDR2 YYNGEE come from the germline V gene. V shed 5 bases and J shed 4 bases, with 9 bases lying between them. The CDR3 loop spans 12 amino acids. In DNA, the CDR3 is TGTGCCAGCAGGGGGGCCGGAGAGACCCAGTACTTC. Protein: CASRGAGETQYF.